This T cell receptor beta chain was identified during a study of identical twins. Through template switching, a universal primer site was introduced, and the cDNA contained unique molecular identifiers. One entry per CDR3 protein, called by TCRdb with MiXCR from the 5' RACE reads. This table holds 240,000 or so distinct CDR3 sequences, under 12% found once. The CDR3 is 15 amino acids. Losses at the gene ends were 3 bases for V and 0 bases for J; bases not matched to a gene: 3. Germline V gives CDR1 SGHRS, CDR2 YFSETQ. Each donor was a healthy Caucasian. The origin of this receptor is a middle-aged man in good health. Sequencing was carried out using memory T cells sorted from blood. V and J are TRBV5-1 and TRBJ2-3, with 8 nucleotides matching TRBD2. In DNA form, the CDR3 reads TGCGCCAGCAGCTCGCGGGGGGCCAGCACAGATACGCAGTATTTT. Protein product: CASSSRGASTDTQYF. Supplemented by reference TRBV5-1 and TRBJ2-3, the full variable domain reads KAGVTQTPRYLIKTRGQQVTLSCSPISGHRSVSWYQQTPGQGLQFLFEYFSETQRNKGNFPGRFSGRQFSNSRSEMNVSTLELGDSALYLCASSSRGASTDTQYFGPGTRLTVL.